This T cell receptor (beta chain) emerged from a study of PD-1 blockade in classical Hodgkin lymphoma. Concerning this clone itself: As yet, its antigen is unknown.

The CDR3 has 9 residues. Germline V gives CDR1 SQVTM, CDR2 ANQGSEA. Deletions cut 5 bases from V and 8 bases from J, with 6 bases between. No patient escaped relapse after autologous stem cell transplantation, and brentuximab vedotin exposure varied. Relapsed/refractory classical Hodgkin lymphoma patients had complete, partial or progressive responses. TCRdb keeps only in-frame clones here, not all; method: immunoSEQ multiplex PCR. Of 37,000 or so clones in the sample, around 88% were seen once. Notes on the study in general: Patients who responded completely had about the same baseline diversity as newly diagnosed patients.

The rearrangement links TRBV29-1 to TRBJ1-2; D not resolved. The receptor was derived from a human donor with classical Hodgkin lymphoma. The sample here was peripheral blood mononuclear cells (PBMCs), taken before the second cycle of nivolumab. CDR3 in DNA: TGCAGCGTTTCGGAGGGCTACACCTTC. This encodes CSVSEGYTF.